A selection of T cell receptor beta chains follows, all from one sample in a study of blood T cell repertoires in COVID-19. Produced via immunoSEQ multiplex PCR; TCRdb's table is partial and in-frame only. The sample comprises 20,000 to 30,000 clones, approximately 90% of which are singletons, and 2.8% rests with the top ten. The sample was peripheral blood. All receptors derive from a human donor in a cohort sampled during active COVID-19. Each CDR3 is given with its conserved first and last residue. The order of the fields is D gene, J gene, clone size, V gene, CDR3 DNA, CDR3 protein. D genes are given only for firm matches. Not every row has a clone size; where given, it reads once, few, many or a size class.

. TRBJ2-1 . TRBV7-9 TGTGCCAGCAGCTTAGTTAGTGAGCAGTTCTTC CASSLVSEQFF
. TRBJ2-7 . TRBV5-1 TGCGCCAGCAGGCCGGACAACTACGAGCAGTACTTC CASRPDNYEQYF
TRBD1 TRBJ1-4 . TRBV7-2 TGTGCCAGCAGCCTGTGGGGACAGGGGGATGAAAAACTGTTTTTT CASSLWGQGDEKLFF
TRBD1 TRBJ1-4 . TRBV6-5 TGTGCCAGCAAACAGGGGGCCGATGAAAAACTGTTTTTT CASKQGADEKLFF
TRBD1 TRBJ1-4 . TRBV5-8 TGTGCCAGCAGCCCAGGACAGGGGCCAACTAATGAAAAACTGTTTTTT CASSPGQGPTNEKLFF
. TRBJ2-4 once TRBV19 TGTGCCAGTAGTGCCTCAGACAGAGAAAACATTCAGTACTTC CASSASDRENIQYF
TRBD1 TRBJ2-3 . TRBV28 TGTGCCAGCAGTGGCTCCGGGACAGGAGACACAGATACGCAGTATTTT CASSGSGTGDTDTQYF
TRBD1 TRBJ1-1 . TRBV2 TGTGCCAGCAGTGTGGGACAGGACACTGAAGCTTTCTTT CASSVGQDTEAFF
. TRBJ2-1 . TRBV9 TGTGCCAGCAGCGTAGAACTAGAAGGCAATGAGCAGTTCTTC CASSVELEGNEQFF
. TRBJ2-1 few TRBV27 TGTGCCAGCAGTTTAGGACTAACCCGATCGGATGAGCAGTTCTTC CASSLGLTRSDEQFF
. TRBJ1-5 . TRBV2 TGTGCCAGCGGCAGGGAAAGCAATCAGCCCCAGCATTTT CASGRESNQPQHF
. TRBJ2-3 . TRBV1 TGCACCAGCAGCCAACCCCCGGATACGCAGTATTTT CTSSQPPDTQYF
. TRBJ2-7 . TRBV20-1 TGCAGTGCTAGTGAGGACAACCTCTACGAGCAGTACTTC CSASEDNLYEQYF
. TRBJ2-7 . TRBV29-1 TGCAGCGTTGAAGACGTTGTCGAGCAGTACTTC CSVEDVVEQYF
TRBD2 TRBJ2-7 . TRBV19 TGTGCCAGTAGTGCGCTAGCGGGTTATCTAAGCGAGCAGTACTTC CASSALAGYLSEQYF
TRBD1 TRBJ1-2 . TRBV2 TGTGCCAGCAGCCCCGGGACAGGACCTAACTATGGCTACACCTTC CASSPGTGPNYGYTF
. TRBJ1-2 . TRBV7-9 TGTGCCAGCAGCTTAGCTGGGGCTTCCTTAAACTATGGCTACACCTTC CASSLAGASLNYGYTF
. TRBJ1-2 . TRBV18 TGTGCCAGCTCATCCGACATGGACTATGGCTACACCTTC CASSSDMDYGYTF